This TCR beta chain was identified in a study of post-analysis software for immune sequencing data. Whole-study context: Recorded disease courses covered relapsing-remitting, secondary progressive and progressive-relapsing multiple sclerosis. Some patients had no subtype annotation.

Tagging with unique molecular identifiers was a feature of the TCR beta cDNA libraries. TCRdb processed the PCR reads anew with MiXCR; each CDR3 protein has one entry. The data hold 750,000 to 950,000 distinct CDR3 sequences, with 35% to 55% observed a single time. With regard to this clonotype: No antigen is known for it.

CDR3 length: 16 amino acids. The germline V and J ends were trimmed by 3 bases and 0 bases, with 15 bases remaining between them. Germline CDR1 reads MNHEY; CDR2 reads SVGEGT. Overall study findings and caveats: Comparison with controls showed significantly lower normalized Chao1 diversity in multiple sclerosis patients. By F measure, strong co-clustering occurred among samples prepared in the same batch. Five or six TRBV segments were significantly more frequent in patients than in controls. TRBV5-6, TRBV5-1 and TRBV20-1 were among these segments.

This chain uses TRBV6-2 or TRBV6-3 with TRBJ2-7; possibly TRBD2 for D (6 bases). This clonotype was sampled from a girl under 18 with multiple sclerosis. The sequencing input was blood. The CDR3 sequence is CASSYHPGGASYEQYF. Here the CDR3 DNA reads TGTGCCAGCAGTTATCATCCCGGCGGGGCCTCCTACGAGCAGTACTTC.